Shown below are 23 T cell receptor beta chains from a single sample sequenced in a study of blood T cell repertoires in COVID-19. Sequencing used immunoSEQ multiplex PCR; TCRdb keeps in-frame clones, though not all of them. The data show 100,000 to 150,000 clones, more than 65% seen once. Input material: peripheral blood. The source is a human donor in a cohort sampled during active COVID-19.

V is TRBV30 and J is TRBJ1-1, with 10 bases identical to TRBD1. This CDR3 spans 14 amino acids. Germline V gene sequence: CDR1 GTSNPN, CDR2 SVGIG (reference sequence). The J segment lost 4 bases and the V segment lost 4 bases, leaving 6 bases of the junction unmatched. The CDR3 region is CAWTQGQGTTEAFF. The CDR3 bases are TGTGCCTGGACCCAGGGACAGGGGACCACTGAAGCTTTCTTT. The whole variable domain, remainder taken from reference TRBV30 and TRBJ1-1, is SQTIHQWPATLVQPVGSPLSLECTVEGTSNPNLYWYRQAAGRGLQLLFYSVGIGQISSEVPQNLSASRPQDRQFILSSKKLLLSDSGFYLCAWTQGQGTTEAFFGQGTRLTVV.

The chain combines TRBV19 with TRBJ2-3; maybe TRBD1 (5 bases). Trimming removed 1 base at V and 3 bases at J, with 11 bases between. Germline-derived CDR1 and CDR2 are LNHDA and SQIVND (reference sequence). This CDR3 has 15 residues. This chain's CDR3 is CASSIGGRATDTQYF. The CDR3 nucleotides are TGTGCCAGTAGTATAGGAGGCAGGGCGACAGATACGCAGTATTTT. The full variable domain, completed using reference TRBV19 and TRBJ2-3, is DGGITQSPKYLFRKEGQNVTLSCEQNLNHDAMYWYRQDPGQGLRLIYYSQIVNDFQKGDIAEGYSVSREKKESFPLTVTSAQKNPTAFYLCASSIGGRATDTQYFGPGTRLTVL.

This clone appeared a single time. The chain is built from TRBV5-1 and TRBJ2-7, with a weak D call TRBD2 (5 bases). CDR3 size: 12 residues. The V end lost 1 base, the J end lost 7 bases, and 9 bases lay between the germline ends. CDR1 and CDR2 from the germline V gene are SGHRS and YFSETQ. The CDR3: CASSLLSGEQYF. CDR3 nucleotide sequence: TGCGCCAGCAGCTTGTTGTCGGGGGAGCAGTACTTC.

V and J are TRBV2 and TRBJ2-3, with TRBD2 as a possible D gene (7 bases). V lost 4 bases to trimming and J lost 6 bases, with 11 bases between them. The CDR3 runs to 13 residues. Germline V lookup: CDR1 SNHLY, CDR2 FYNNEI. In DNA, the CDR3 is TGTGCCAGCAGTGTGGGGGGGCAGGATACGCAGTATTTT. This encodes CASSVGGQDTQYF.

CDR3 loop: CSALSEGTEAFF. In DNA form, the CDR3 reads TGCAGCGCCTTATCTGAGGGCACTGAAGCTTTCTTT. This rearrangement joins TRBV29-1 to TRBJ1-1; no definite D call. The germline CDR1 and CDR2 sequences are SQVTM and ANQGSEA. The CDR3 spans 12 residues. V was clipped by 7 bases and J by 4 bases, with 13 bases between them.

This chain uses TRBV5-6 with TRBJ2-5, with TRBD1 identical over 7 bases. From germline, CDR1 is SGHDT and CDR2 YYEEEE. There are 15 residues in the CDR3. With 4 bases clipped from V and 4 bases from J, the junction kept 10 bases outside the gene matches. CDR3 loop: CASSGGTATGETQYF. The CDR3 region has the DNA TGTGCCAGCAGCGGTGGGACAGCCACTGGAGAGACCCAGTACTTC.

The chain's CDR3 is CASSQEGRGNSPLHF. Here the CDR3 DNA reads TGTGCCAGCAGCCAAGAAGGGAGGGGGAATTCACCCCTCCACTTT. V and J are TRBV3-1 (or the pseudogene TRBV3-2) and TRBJ1-6, with TRBD1 as a possible D gene (6 bases). The V end lost 0 bases, the J end lost 7 bases, and 10 bases lay between the germline ends. The CDR3 extends over 15 amino acids. CDR1 is LGHDT, CDR2 YNNKEL, per germline (reference sequence).

This chain connects TRBV5-5 to TRBJ2-7, with D possibly matching TRBD2 (6 bases). The V gene's germline CDR1 is SGHKS and CDR2 YYEKEE (reference sequence). CDR3 length: 15 amino acids. V lost 2 bases and J 1 base, leaving 13 bases between the germline ends. The CDR3 DNA sequence: TGTGCCAGCAGCTTCGCCCCGGGACTTTCCTACGAGCAGTACTTC. This gives the protein CASSFAPGLSYEQYF.

This clone has more than one count but fewer than ten. The V call is TRBV7-9, the J call TRBJ1-2; possible D gene TRBD1, 5 bases. This CDR3 has 15 amino acids. The V end was cut by 6 bases, the J end by 1 base, with 15 bases between. Germline-derived CDR1 and CDR2 are SEHNR and FQNEAQ (reference sequence). CDR3 sequence reads: CASSRLTRDNYGYTF. The CDR3 nucleotides are TGTGCCAGCAGTCGCCTGACCAGGGATAACTATGGCTACACCTTC.

The J gene is TRBJ2-6, the V gene TRBV7-9, with D possibly TRBD1 on 6 matching bases. Germline lookup yields CDR1 SEHNR and CDR2 FQNEAQ (reference sequence). V shed 8 bases and J shed 2 bases, with 19 bases lying between them. This CDR3 contains 17 residues. This CDR3 reads CASVRVPGVAGANVLTF. The CDR3 DNA follows: TGTGCCAGCGTCCGGGTCCCAGGGGTTGCTGGGGCCAACGTCCTGACTTTC.

This clone occurred many times. The V and J genes are TRBV9 and TRBJ1-1; no clear D. The germline V gene has CDR1 SGDLS and CDR2 YYNGEE. Trimming took 3 bases from V and 7 from J, leaving 13 bases between them. The CDR3 covers 13 residues. CDR3 DNA sequence: TGTGCCAGCAGCGGACGGGGAGGAGATGAAGCTTTCTTT. Its translation: CASSGRGGDEAFF. Complete variable domain (other parts from reference TRBV9 and TRBJ1-1): DSGVTQTPKHLITATGQRVTLRCSPRSGDLSVYWYQQSLDQGLQFLIQYYNGEERAKGNILERFSAQQFPDLHSELNLSSLELGDSALYFCASSGRGGDEAFFGQGTRLTVV.

This clone was recorded a few times. The chain combines TRBV3-1 (or the pseudogene TRBV3-2) with TRBJ1-5; 7 bases fit TRBD1. V trimming: 6 bases; J trimming: 4 bases; junction bases outside the gene matches: 6. Germline assignment: CDR1 LGHDT and CDR2 YNNKEL (reference sequence). There are 14 residues in the CDR3. Here the CDR3 reads CASSNRGSNQPQHF. The CDR3 nucleotides are TGTGCCAGCAGTAACAGGGGTAGTAATCAGCCCCAGCATTTT.

This clone appeared a single time. The rearrangement joins TRBV6-1 to TRBJ2-3, with TRBD2 identical over 7 bases. J gave up 0 bases and V 5 bases, and 2 bases lay outside the gene matches. Germline assignment: CDR1 MNHNS and CDR2 SASEGT. The CDR3 runs 14 residues. The CDR3 loop reads CASSIGGSTDTQYF. CDR3 DNA: TGTGCCAGCAGTATCGGGGGGAGCACAGATACGCAGTATTTT.

This clone has a count of ten or more. This rearrangement joins TRBV5-1 to TRBJ2-5; D possibly corresponds to TRBD1 (6 bases). Germline-derived CDR1 and CDR2 are SGHRS and YFSETQ. The V and J ends lost 5 bases and 5 bases respectively, with 22 bases between them. The CDR3 runs to 16 residues. The chain's CDR3 is CASSRTITGQGETQYF. CDR3 sequence (DNA): TGCGCCAGCAGTCGAACAATCACAGGCCAGGGGGAGACCCAGTACTTC.

The CDR3 loop is CASSRRGANTEAFF. CDR3 coding DNA: TGTGCCAGCAGCCGGAGAGGAGCGAACACTGAAGCTTTCTTT. The V and J genes are TRBV5-4 and TRBJ1-1; D gene unclear. The germline V gene encodes CDR1 SGHNT and CDR2 YYREEE (reference sequence). CDR3 size: 14 residues. Trimming took 4 bases from V and 1 from J, leaving 11 bases between them. Looking up the rest from reference TRBV5-4 and TRBJ1-1 gives the full variable domain: ETGVTQSPTHLIKTRGQQVTLRCSSQSGHNTVSWYQQALGQGPQFIFQYYREEENGRGNFPPRFSGLQFPNYSSELNVNALELDDSALYLCASSRRGANTEAFFGQGTRLTVV.

The chain employs TRBV5-1 and TRBJ1-1, with 11 nucleotides matching TRBD1. The junction had 12 bases not matched to a gene; V was cut back by 7 bases and J by 4 bases. The CDR3 extends over 16 amino acids. Germline V gene lookup returns CDR1 SGHRS and CDR2 YFSETQ. DNA for the CDR3: TGCGCCAGCCAACAACGGACAGGGGGCGGAGGCACTGAAGCTTTCTTT. Amino acids: CASQQRTGGGGTEAFF.

V usage is TRBV15 and J usage is TRBJ2-3; 7 nucleotides agree with TRBD1. The CDR3 is 14 amino acids. Germline-derived CDR1 and CDR2 are LNHNV and YYDKDF (reference sequence). Trimming at V came to 3 bases and at J to 4 bases, leaving 4 bases not matched to a gene. The CDR3 nucleotides are TGTGCCACCAGCAGGGGACAGTCGGCAGATACGCAGTATTTT. This codes for CATSRGQSADTQYF.

V gene TRBV4-1 combines with J gene TRBJ2-3; tentative D call: TRBD2 (6 bases). Germline V lookup: CDR1 MGHRA, CDR2 YSYEKL. The ends were cut back, 0 bases at V and 4 bases at J, with 17 bases in the middle. The CDR3 extends over 17 amino acids. DNA for the CDR3: TGCGCCAGCAGCCAAGATGTGTTGGGGGGTAGGGCAGATACGCAGTATTTT. It specifies CASSQDVLGGRADTQYF.

There are a few counts of this clone. The chain is built from TRBV6-1 and TRBJ1-2; D may be TRBD1 (6 bases). This CDR3 spans 13 amino acids. Per the germline V gene, CDR1 is MNHNS and CDR2 is SASEGT. The ends were cut back, 3 bases at V and 8 bases at J, with 13 bases in the middle. The DNA for the CDR3 is TGTGCCAGCAGTGAGGGAGGGGGGCAAGGCTACACCTTC. This codes for CASSEGGGQGYTF.

V usage is TRBV11-2 and J usage is TRBJ1-2, with D maybe TRBD1 (6 bases). The CDR3 has 12 amino acids. Germline assignment: CDR1 SGHAT and CDR2 FQNNGV. With 4 bases removed from V and 7 bases from J, the gap between germline ends came to 10 bases. CDR3 nucleotides: TGTGCCAGCAGCTCGGGGACATTTGGCTACACCTTC. Its translation: CASSSGTFGYTF.

This clone was recorded a few times. The chain uses TRBV6-5 and TRBJ1-2, with D uncertain. The length of the CDR3 is 14 residues. V lost 0 bases to trimming and J lost 3 bases, with 8 bases between them. CDR1 and CDR2 (germline): MNHEY, SVGAGI. The CDR3 protein is CASSYSLRDYGYTF. CDR3 DNA: TGTGCCAGCAGTTACTCGTTAAGAGACTATGGCTACACCTTC.

The chain uses TRBV10-3 and TRBJ1-2, with D perhaps TRBD1 (6 bases). The germline V gene has CDR1 ENHRY and CDR2 SYGVKD. V was cut by 0 bases and J by 7 bases, with 9 bases left in between. CDR3 length: 13 amino acids. The chain's CDR3 is CAISESMDSGYTF. DNA of the CDR3: TGTGCCATCAGTGAGTCCATGGACAGTGGCTACACCTTC.

The chain joins TRBV27 to TRBJ2-1; D unclear. Trimming pared 6 bases from V and 1 base from J, leaving 13 bases between. This CDR3 comprises 15 residues. Germline loops: CDR1 MNHEY, CDR2 SMNVEV (reference sequence). The CDR3 region is CASRSTVLSYNEQFF. CDR3 coding DNA: TGTGCCAGCAGGTCAACAGTTCTATCCTACAATGAGCAGTTCTTC.